This entry concerns a single TCR beta chain. Germline V gives CDR1 SGHVS, CDR2 FNYEAQ. Trimming pared 3 bases from V and 9 bases from J, leaving 21 bases between. This CDR3 comprises 16 residues. This sample was taken from a study of OX40 agonist ivuxolimab in advanced cancers. About the research overall: Partial responses were seen in three patients, one with hepatocellular carcinoma and two with cutaneous melanoma.

Sequencing was performed with immunoSEQ multiplex PCR; in TCRdb, only in-frame clones are kept and a portion is missing. Counted here are more than 70,000 clones, approximately 88% occurring once; the ten biggest clones make up 10%. The TCR was taken from an adult with an advanced solid tumor such as melanoma, head and neck, liver or kidney cancer. The specimen comprised CD4+ or CD8+ T cells sorted from blood, sampled in a trial of the OX40 agonist ivuxolimab. The V gene is TRBV7-6, the J gene TRBJ2-1; D is possibly TRBD1 (6 bases). CDR3 DNA: TGTGCCAGCAGCTTGACGCCTAGTAAAGGGGGAACTGAGCAGTTCTTC. It codes for CASSLTPSKGGTEQFF.